A selection of T cell receptor beta chains follows, all from one sample in a study of identifying expanded T cells in peripheral blood. The data were produced by immunoSEQ multiplex PCR, yet TCRdb's version contains in-frame clones alone and is incomplete. The sample comprises 100,000 to 150,000 clones, about 88% of which are singletons, and 7.5% to 8.5% rests with the top ten. What was sequenced was blood. The receptors stem from a person aged 18-70 years in good health. CDR3s include the opening cysteine and the closing phenylalanine or tryptophan. D genes are given only for firm matches. Size tells how often a clone was seen (once, few, many) or the class of an expanded clone, and some rows leave it out.

D gene: .; clone size: .; V gene: TRBV6-1; J gene: TRBJ1-1; CDR3 DNA: TGTGCCGGACTTACCGGGACTGTTGGGACCCCTGAAGCTTTCTTT; CDR3 protein: CAGLTGTVGTPEAFF
D gene: TRBD2; clone size: .; V gene: TRBV6-6; J gene: TRBJ2-7; CDR3 DNA: TGTGCCAGCAGTGGGACTATCGACGAGCAGTACTTC; CDR3 protein: CASSGTIDEQYF
D gene: .; clone size: few; V gene: TRBV10-2; J gene: TRBJ1-4; CDR3 DNA: TGCGCCAGCAGGATCGGGACAACAACTAATGAAAAACTGTTTTTT; CDR3 protein: CASRIGTTTNEKLFF
D gene: .; clone size: once; V gene: TRBV6-1; J gene: TRBJ1-1; CDR3 DNA: TGTGCCAGCAGTGAAAGTGGGGGAACTGAAGCTTTCTTT; CDR3 protein: CASSESGGTEAFF
D gene: .; clone size: .; V gene: TRBV2; J gene: TRBJ2-2; CDR3 DNA: TGTGCCAGCATTCTCCTTCTTGGGGCCGGGGAGCTGTTTTTT; CDR3 protein: CASILLLGAGELFF
D gene: TRBD1; clone size: .; V gene: TRBV9; J gene: TRBJ2-3; CDR3 DNA: TGTGCCAGCAGCGCCTCCGGGACAGGGGTGGCAGATACGCAGTATTTT; CDR3 protein: CASSASGTGVADTQYF
D gene: .; clone size: .; V gene: TRBV6-6; J gene: TRBJ1-5; CDR3 DNA: TGTGCCAGCATTGAGTCGAGGGAGGGTCAGCCCCAGCATTTT; CDR3 protein: CASIESREGQPQHF
D gene: TRBD2; clone size: once; V gene: TRBV6-5; J gene: TRBJ2-7; CDR3 DNA: TGTGCCAGCAGTTACTCTAGCGGGAGAGTTTACGAGCAGTACTTC; CDR3 protein: CASSYSSGRVYEQYF
D gene: .; clone size: .; V gene: TRBV7-3; J gene: TRBJ2-2; CDR3 DNA: TGTGCCAGCAGCTTGCGAAGCGGAGCAGCGAACACCGGGGAGCTGTTTTTT; CDR3 protein: CASSLRSGAANTGELFF
D gene: TRBD1; clone size: .; V gene: TRBV27; J gene: TRBJ1-5; CDR3 DNA: TGTGCCAGCAGGAGGACAGGGGGCAATCAGCCCCAGCATTTT; CDR3 protein: CASRRTGGNQPQHF
D gene: TRBD2; clone size: .; V gene: TRBV29-1; J gene: TRBJ2-1; CDR3 DNA: TGCAGCGTGGCCCGACTAGCGGGAGTGAACGAGCAGTTCTTC; CDR3 protein: CSVARLAGVNEQFF
D gene: .; clone size: once; V gene: TRBV7-9; J gene: TRBJ2-5; CDR3 DNA: TGTGCCAGCAGCAACTGGAACGCCGTCCAAGAGACCCAGTACTTC; CDR3 protein: CASSNWNAVQETQYF
D gene: .; clone size: .; V gene: TRBV5-1; J gene: TRBJ2-1; CDR3 DNA: TGCGCCAGCAGCTTCCCCAGCTCTGATGAGCAGTTCTTC; CDR3 protein: CASSFPSSDEQFF
D gene: .; clone size: .; V gene: TRBV11-3; J gene: TRBJ2-5; CDR3 DNA: TGTGCCAGCAGCTCCGGTCCACAAGAGACCCAGTACTTC; CDR3 protein: CASSSGPQETQYF
D gene: .; clone size: .; V gene: TRBV7-8; J gene: TRBJ2-7; CDR3 DNA: TGTGCCAGCAGCCTTTCCGGGTTCTTGGGCTACGAGCAGTACTTC; CDR3 protein: CASSLSGFLGYEQYF
D gene: TRBD2; clone size: .; V gene: TRBV18; J gene: TRBJ2-7; CDR3 DNA: TGTGCCAGCTCTACCGGGACTAGCGGGCAGAGCTCCTACGAGCAGTACTTC; CDR3 protein: CASSTGTSGQSSYEQYF
D gene: .; clone size: .; V gene: TRBV4-2; J gene: TRBJ2-7; CDR3 DNA: TGTGCCAGCAGCCATCCCCAGGGTGACGAGCAGTACTTC; CDR3 protein: CASSHPQGDEQYF
D gene: TRBD1; clone size: .; V gene: TRBV7-3; J gene: TRBJ1-2; CDR3 DNA: TGTGCCAGCAGCCGGGGACAGGGGTTTGGCTACACCTTC; CDR3 protein: CASSRGQGFGYTF
D gene: .; clone size: once; V gene: TRBV30; J gene: TRBJ1-6; CDR3 DNA: TGTGCCTGGAGTGTGTCGAGCTCCTATAATTCACCCCTCCACTTT; CDR3 protein: CAWSVSSSYNSPLHF
D gene: .; clone size: .; V gene: TRBV18; J gene: TRBJ2-7; CDR3 DNA: TGTGCCAGCTCACCAGGAGAGGGGCCCTACGAGCAGTACTTC; CDR3 protein: CASSPGEGPYEQYF
D gene: .; clone size: .; V gene: TRBV6-5; J gene: TRBJ2-3; CDR3 DNA: TGTGCCAGCAGTTACGGATTAGATACGCAGTATTTT; CDR3 protein: CASSYGLDTQYF
D gene: .; clone size: .; V gene: TRBV7-8; J gene: TRBJ1-2; CDR3 DNA: TGTGCCAGCAGCGGGATAAACAGGGATAAGGACTATGGCTACACCTTC; CDR3 protein: CASSGINRDKDYGYTF
D gene: .; clone size: .; V gene: TRBV4-2; J gene: TRBJ1-3; CDR3 DNA: TGTGCCAGCAGATCGTTATGGGGCAGCCAGGACTCGGACACCATATATTTT; CDR3 protein: CASRSLWGSQDSDTIYF
D gene: .; clone size: .; V gene: TRBV27; J gene: TRBJ2-7; CDR3 DNA: TGTGCCAGCAGTTTCCGCACAGACTCCTACGAGCAGTACTTC; CDR3 protein: CASSFRTDSYEQYF
D gene: .; clone size: .; V gene: TRBV11-2; J gene: TRBJ2-7; CDR3 DNA: TGTGCCAGCAGCTTAGGGGGGTCCTACGAGCAGTACTTC; CDR3 protein: CASSLGGSYEQYF
D gene: .; clone size: .; V gene: TRBV18; J gene: TRBJ1-4; CDR3 DNA: TGTGCCAGCTCACAATCCGGGACATCGAGGAATGAAAAACTGTTTTTT; CDR3 protein: CASSQSGTSRNEKLFF
D gene: TRBD1; clone size: .; V gene: TRBV5-1; J gene: TRBJ1-4; CDR3 DNA: TGCGCCAGCAGCGGGACAGTAACTAATGAAAAACTGTTTTTT; CDR3 protein: CASSGTVTNEKLFF
D gene: .; clone size: .; V gene: TRBV15; J gene: TRBJ2-3; CDR3 DNA: TGTGCCACCAGCACTACTCCCAGGGTATCTACCGATACGCAGTATTTT; CDR3 protein: CATSTTPRVSTDTQYF
D gene: .; clone size: .; V gene: TRBV4-3; J gene: TRBJ2-2; CDR3 DNA: TGCGCCAGCAGCCAAGATGGGGAGGTGGCCGGGGAGCTGTTTTTT; CDR3 protein: CASSQDGEVAGELFF
D gene: .; clone size: once; V gene: TRBV10-3; J gene: TRBJ2-1; CDR3 DNA: TGTGCCATCAGTGACAGGGCCAATGAGCAGTTCTTC; CDR3 protein: CAISDRANEQFF
D gene: .; clone size: .; V gene: TRBV7-2; J gene: TRBJ2-1; CDR3 DNA: TGTGCCAGCAGCTCCGAGGGGGGGGCTGAGCAGTTCTTC; CDR3 protein: CASSSEGGAEQFF
D gene: .; clone size: .; V gene: TRBV28; J gene: TRBJ1-1; CDR3 DNA: TGTGCCAGCAGTTTATTGGGGGCCGACACTGAAGCTTTCTTT; CDR3 protein: CASSLLGADTEAFF
D gene: TRBD2; clone size: .; V gene: TRBV28; J gene: TRBJ2-5; CDR3 DNA: TGTGCCAGCAGTTTGCGGACTAGCGGGAGAGAGACCCAGTACTTC; CDR3 protein: CASSLRTSGRETQYF
D gene: TRBD1; clone size: .; V gene: TRBV4-2; J gene: TRBJ1-6; CDR3 DNA: TGTGCCAGCAGCCAAGAGGCAGGGGGGAATAATTCACCCCTCCACTTT; CDR3 protein: CASSQEAGGNNSPLHF
D gene: .; clone size: .; V gene: TRBV6-1; J gene: TRBJ1-2; CDR3 DNA: TGTGCCAGCAGTGTACAAAGTAACTATGGCTACACCTTC; CDR3 protein: CASSVQSNYGYTF
D gene: .; clone size: .; V gene: TRBV5-1; J gene: TRBJ1-1; CDR3 DNA: TGCGCCAGCAGCGAAGACAGAATTGAAGCTTTCTTT; CDR3 protein: CASSEDRIEAFF
D gene: .; clone size: .; V gene: TRBV6-1; J gene: TRBJ1-1; CDR3 DNA: TGTGCCAGCGTCGACGACGGTATATTGGCTTTCTTT; CDR3 protein: CASVDDGILAFF